Presented here are 9 T cell receptor beta chains from one specimen sequenced in a study of blood T cells in healthy people across ages. Together with a sample-barcoded 5' primer, a J-beta primer mix was included in a second PCR lasting roughly 6 to 12 cycles. TCRdb re-called the 5' RACE reads with MiXCR, one entry per CDR3 protein. The sample shows fewer than 2,000,000 distinct CDR3 sequences, 34% of them seen only once. Sequenced sample: blood. The source of these receptors is a woman aged 25-40 years in good health.

The chain employs TRBV5-6 and TRBJ2-5; D remains ambiguous. This CDR3 comprises 17 residues. Trimming left V 0 bases short and J 2 bases short, with 17 bases between. Germline values: CDR1 SGHDT, CDR2 YYEEEE. This chain's CDR3 is CASSLGPEWRLQETQYF. The CDR3, as DNA: TGTGCCAGCAGCTTGGGGCCCGAGTGGCGGCTGCAAGAGACCCAGTACTTC. The full variable domain, completed using reference TRBV5-6 and TRBJ2-5, is DAGVTQSPTHLIKTRGQQVTLRCSPKSGHDTVSWYQQALGQGPQFIFQYYEEEERQRGNFPDRFSGHQFPNYSSELNVNALLLGDSALYLCASSLGPEWRLQETQYFGPGTRLLVL.

The gene calls are TRBV11-2 and TRBJ2-1; no clear D gene. Germline V CDR1 and CDR2: SGHAT, FQNNGV. CDR3 size: 15 residues. V dropped 2 bases and J dropped 0 bases, with 8 bases sitting between them. CDR3: CASSLSRLSYNEQFF. CDR3 coding DNA: TGTGCCAGCAGCTTATCGCGACTCTCCTACAATGAGCAGTTCTTC.

This clonotype has only a few counts. V and J are TRBV27 and TRBJ1-2; 11 bases are shared with TRBD1. V was pared by 5 bases and J by 4 bases, with 6 bases of the junction left unmatched. The germline CDR1 and CDR2 sequences are MNHEY and SMNVEV (reference sequence). The CDR3 loop spans 15 amino acids. The CDR3 nucleotides are TGTGCCAGCAGTGGACAGGGGGCGAGGGGCTATGGCTACACCTTC. It codes for CASSGQGARGYGYTF.

This clonotype was counted at least ten times. This CDR3 is CASSLAQVNYGYTF. CDR3 DNA sequence: TGTGCCAGCAGTTTGGCACAGGTGAACTATGGCTACACCTTC. The V and J genes are TRBV12-3 or TRBV12-4 and TRBJ1-2; the D gene is possibly TRBD1 (5 bases). The CDR3 loop spans 14 amino acids. V was pared by 3 bases and J by 2 bases, with 10 bases between.

The V call is TRBV3-1, the J call TRBJ2-3, with D maybe TRBD1 (5 bases). With 3 bases removed from V and 2 bases from J, the gap between germline ends came to 9 bases. The CDR3 covers 14 residues. Per the germline V gene, CDR1 is LGHDT and CDR2 is YNNKEL (reference sequence). The CDR3 region is CASSHRQNTDTQYF. The DNA for the CDR3 is TGTGCCAGCAGCCATAGACAGAACACAGATACGCAGTATTTT.

This clonotype was detected once. The J gene is TRBJ1-1, the V gene TRBV2; TRBD1 aligns across 7 bases. V dropped 4 bases and J dropped 4; count of bases not matched to a gene: 6. CDR1 is SNHLY, CDR2 FYNNEI, per germline. The length of the CDR3 is 14 residues. CDR3 coding DNA: TGTGCCAGCAGTGCGACAGGGACGGGCACTGAAGCTTTCTTT. This translates into CASSATGTGTEAFF. The full variable domain, in which reference TRBV2 and TRBJ1-1 provide the parts outside the CDR3, is EPEVTQTPSHQVTQMGQEVILRCVPISNHLYFYWYRQILGQKVEFLVSFYNNEISEKSEIFDDQFSVERPDGSNFTLKIRSTKLEDSAMYFCASSATGTGTEAFFGQGTRLTVV.

This clonotype was seen more than once but under ten times. The DNA for the CDR3 is TGTGCCAGCAGTAGCCTAAGGGATTGGGGTTCACCCCTCCACTTT. Translated: CASSSLRDWGSPLHF. The rearrangement joins TRBV12-3 or TRBV12-4 to TRBJ1-6; D is undetermined. V was cut by 5 bases and J by 9 bases, with 17 bases left in between. This CDR3 has 15 residues.

V gene TRBV28 combines with J gene TRBJ1-2, with 8 bases fitting TRBD1. Per the germline V gene, CDR1 is MDHEN and CDR2 is SYDVKM. This CDR3 contains 17 residues. V lost 5 bases and J lost 2; bases outside the gene matches: 13. CDR3 coding DNA: TGTGCCAGCAGTCCCGCGGCCGACAGGGGCAGAAACTATGGCTACACCTTC. Translation: CASSPAADRGRNYGYTF.

This chain links TRBV29-1 with TRBJ2-1; 7 positions agree with TRBD2. The CDR3 runs to 16 residues. CDR1 and CDR2 from the germline V gene are SQVTM and ANQGSEA. V lost 1 base to trimming and J lost 1 base; unmatched junction nucleotides: 7. The CDR3 bases are TGCAGCGTTGAAGGCGATAGCGGGCCTTCCTACAATGAGCAGTTCTTC. Translated, it gives CSVEGDSGPSYNEQFF.